A selection of T cell receptor beta chains follows, all from one sample in a study of PD-L1 blockade in urothelial cancer. Clones were sequenced by immunoSEQ multiplex PCR, and TCRdb holds only the in-frame ones, with some missing. The sample contains about 130,000 clones, roughly 86% of which appear only once. Specimen: PBMCs, collected around atezolizumab (anti-PD-L1) treatment. These receptors were obtained from a man aged 50 or older with urothelial cancer. Each CDR3 is given with its conserved first and last residue. A D gene is named only where the DNA matches it firmly. Size tells how often a clone was seen (once, few, many) or the class of an expanded clone, and some rows leave it out.

d_gene: -; j_gene: TRBJ2-7; abundance: -; v_gene: TRBV11-1; CDR3nt: TGTGCCAGCAGCTTAACTAGAAAGCCCAACGAGCAGTACTTC; CDR3aa: CASSLTRKPNEQYF
d_gene: -; j_gene: TRBJ2-2; abundance: -; v_gene: TRBV11-2; CDR3nt: TGTGCCAGCAGCTCCGACATCGGGGAGCTGTTTTTT; CDR3aa: CASSSDIGELFF
d_gene: TRBD2; j_gene: TRBJ2-3; abundance: -; v_gene: TRBV28; CDR3nt: TGTGCCAGCAGAGGGACTAGCGGGAACTATATAGATACGCAGTATTTT; CDR3aa: CASRGTSGNYIDTQYF
d_gene: TRBD2; j_gene: TRBJ2-5; abundance: -; v_gene: TRBV20-1; CDR3nt: TGCAGTGTACTAGCGACGGAGACCCAGTACTTC; CDR3aa: CSVLATETQYF
d_gene: -; j_gene: TRBJ2-1; abundance: -; v_gene: TRBV7-2; CDR3nt: TGTGCCAGCAGCTTTCGGGGTTTTTCCGATGAGCAGTTCTTC; CDR3aa: CASSFRGFSDEQFF
d_gene: TRBD1; j_gene: TRBJ1-2; abundance: -; v_gene: TRBV28; CDR3nt: TGTGCCAGCAGTTCTGGGACAGCCGACTATGGCTACACCTTC; CDR3aa: CASSSGTADYGYTF
d_gene: -; j_gene: TRBJ1-2; abundance: -; v_gene: TRBV25-1; CDR3nt: TGTGCCAGCAGTGAATTAACCGAAGGAGGGTTTGGTGGCTACACCTTC; CDR3aa: CASSELTEGGFGGYTF
d_gene: TRBD1; j_gene: TRBJ2-6; abundance: -; v_gene: TRBV18; CDR3nt: TGTGCCAGCTCACTGGGACAGGCTGGGGCCAACGTCCTGACTTTC; CDR3aa: CASSLGQAGANVLTF
d_gene: TRBD2; j_gene: TRBJ2-3; abundance: -; v_gene: TRBV7-9; CDR3nt: TGTGCCAGCAGCGGGCGGGAGGGCCTGGATACGCAGTATTTT; CDR3aa: CASSGREGLDTQYF
d_gene: -; j_gene: TRBJ1-4; abundance: once; v_gene: TRBV6-1; CDR3nt: TGTGCCACAAAACCGGGGGGGAATGAAAAACTGTTTTTT; CDR3aa: CATKPGGNEKLFF
d_gene: TRBD2; j_gene: TRBJ2-7; abundance: -; v_gene: TRBV5-8; CDR3nt: TGTGCCAGCTGCCGGGACGCGGGGGCCTACGAGCAGTACTTC; CDR3aa: CASCRDAGAYEQYF
d_gene: TRBD1; j_gene: TRBJ1-2; abundance: -; v_gene: TRBV6-1; CDR3nt: TGTGCCAGCAGTGAATGGGGAAGGGGGACAGGCTATGGCTACACCTTC; CDR3aa: CASSEWGRGTGYGYTF